Below, one TCR beta chain is given with its context. This clonotype was seen at least ten times. Its antigen remains unidentified. The input lacks base qualities; no much larger clone sits a single base away. The sequencing machine was an Illumina HiSeq 2500. Quantitative 5'-RACE with molecular barcodes was used to prepare TCR beta libraries. Per the source publication's procedure: A new computational method, built on a probabilistic model of VDJ rearrangement, was used to identify disease-linked TCR variants. The public reads were reprocessed in TCRdb via fastp at Q25 and MiXCR, keeping in-frame beta chains. For every CDR3 protein sequence, its rows merge into one entry that carries the most common genes and DNA. The V and J calls come from TCRdb's annotation, not from the publication. Here the sample has 250,000 to 350,000 distinct CDR3 sequences; around 20% occur a single time. The top ten clonotypes cover around 3.2% of the sample.

This record belongs to a study of CD8 T cells in ankylosing spondylitis (dated by TCRdb to between 2016 and 2019). In terms of the full investigation: To find TCR variants linked to disease, the study profiled T cell receptor beta repertoires in ankylosing spondylitis patients and healthy donors. The whole study cohort included some 100 healthy donors and over 20 ankylosing spondylitis patients. Peripheral blood samples were taken, and synovial fluid was additionally collected from ankylosing spondylitis patients.

From the cysteine through the phenylalanine, the CDR3 covers 15 amino acids. Only the CDR3 DNA stays, 45 bases, in frame from base 1. CDR1 and CDR2 (SQVTM, ANQGSEA) derive from the germline V gene. The germline V and J ends show losses of 2 bases and 5 bases respectively, and no gene match explains 8 bases of the junction. General findings and caveats noted by the study authors: Some motif variants were previously reported in synovial fluid and blood of reactive arthritis patients, suggesting common disease-initiation mechanisms. The disease-linked clones were reported as significantly enriched in matched synovial fluid samples from ankylosing spondylitis patients. A CD8+ phenotype was shown by the disease-linked clones, which were found at relatively low frequencies in peripheral blood. A TCR beta motif of about 8 highly homologous amino acid variants appeared characteristic of blood from ankylosing spondylitis patients.

Recombination joined TRBV29-1 with TRBJ2-2; 7 middle bases align to TRBD1. This receptor was obtained from a female donor with ankylosing spondylitis or in good health (not recorded which). Specimen: blood, either unsorted or a sorted T cell fraction (not recorded which). The CDR3: CSVERRQGDTGELFF. In nucleotide form, the sequence is TGCAGCGTTGAAAGGCGACAGGGCGATACCGGGGAGCTGTTTTTT.